This TCR beta chain was sequenced for a study of CD8+CD57+ T cells in acquired aplastic anemia. Across the study: Sorted CD4+ plus CD8+ cells gave DNA averaging approximately 3.2 ug. CD4+ reads averaged roughly 10 million in healthy donors.

Points on this clonotype: The antigen is unknown.

The CDR3 extends over 15 amino acids. Germline V gives CDR1 SQVTM, CDR2 ANQGSEA. J was trimmed by 3 bases and V by 4 bases; bases with no gene match: 11. TCR beta VDJ and CDR3 profiling used genomic DNA as template. TCRdb re-derived calls from the reads in MiXCR, one entry per CDR3 protein. The table includes approximately 380,000 distinct CDR3 sequences, about two thirds detected once. General study findings and limits: Patients were compared with controls for CD8+ Simpson's diversity, and no significant difference emerged. Roughly 31 CD8+ CDR3 sequences occurred in both the patients and the controls.

The sequence was collected from a human donor in good health, serving as a control. The source material was sorted CD4+, CD8+, or CD8+CD57+ T cells (not recorded which) from PBMCs. This sequence joins TRBV29-1 and TRBJ2-7, with 8 positions matching TRBD1. The CDR3 is CSVVSRGRDFYEQYF. The DNA of the CDR3 is TGCAGCGTTGTGTCCAGGGGGCGGGACTTCTACGAGCAGTACTTC.